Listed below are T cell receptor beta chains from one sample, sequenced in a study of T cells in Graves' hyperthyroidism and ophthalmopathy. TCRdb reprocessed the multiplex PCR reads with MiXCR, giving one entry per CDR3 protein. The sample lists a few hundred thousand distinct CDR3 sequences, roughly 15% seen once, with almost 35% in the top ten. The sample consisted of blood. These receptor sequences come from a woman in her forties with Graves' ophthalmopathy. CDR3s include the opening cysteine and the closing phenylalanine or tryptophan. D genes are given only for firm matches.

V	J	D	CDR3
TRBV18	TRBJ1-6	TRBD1	CASSPGTGDNNSPLHF
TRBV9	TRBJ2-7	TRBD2	CASSVGGSGKSEQYF
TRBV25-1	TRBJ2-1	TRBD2	CASSATSGGYNEQFF
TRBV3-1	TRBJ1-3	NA	CASSQDRQAFGNTIYF
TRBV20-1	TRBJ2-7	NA	CSANLLARPYEQYF
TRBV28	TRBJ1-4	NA	CASSWGTGEKLFF
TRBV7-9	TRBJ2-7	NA	CASSLGRGRTPYEQYF
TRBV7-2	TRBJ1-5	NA	CASSLDADQPQHF
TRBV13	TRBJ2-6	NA	CASQVAGSGANVLTF
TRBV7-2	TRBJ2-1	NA	CASSLGAYNEQFF
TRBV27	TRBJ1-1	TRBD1	CASSLGGDRGGNTEAFF
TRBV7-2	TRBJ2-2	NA	CASSLELAAKNTGELFF
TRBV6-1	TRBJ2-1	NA	CATRSLAGRNEQFF
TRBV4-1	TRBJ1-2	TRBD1	CASSHWTGRVDGYTF
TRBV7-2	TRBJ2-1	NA	CASSTQPGTYNEQFF
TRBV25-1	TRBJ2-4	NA	CASSDRGALAKNIQYF
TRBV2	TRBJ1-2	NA	CASSLRPGAPVDGYTF
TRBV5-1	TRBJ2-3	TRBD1	CASSLAGTGGQDTQYF
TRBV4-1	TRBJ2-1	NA	CASSGGLKRLWNEQFF
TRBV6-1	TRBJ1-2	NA	CASSAYVGSTF
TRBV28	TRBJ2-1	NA	CASSPRVQTLYNEQFF